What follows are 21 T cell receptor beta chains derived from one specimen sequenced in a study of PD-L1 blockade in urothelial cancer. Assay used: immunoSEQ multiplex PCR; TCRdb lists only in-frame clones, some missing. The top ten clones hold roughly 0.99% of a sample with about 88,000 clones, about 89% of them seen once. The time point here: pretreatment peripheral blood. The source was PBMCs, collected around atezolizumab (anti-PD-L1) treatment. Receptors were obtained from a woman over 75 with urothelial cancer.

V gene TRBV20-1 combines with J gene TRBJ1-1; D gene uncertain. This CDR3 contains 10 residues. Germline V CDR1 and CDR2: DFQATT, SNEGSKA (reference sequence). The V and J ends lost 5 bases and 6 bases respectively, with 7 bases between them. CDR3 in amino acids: CSAVKPEAFF. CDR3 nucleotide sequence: TGCAGTGCTGTAAAGCCTGAAGCTTTCTTT.

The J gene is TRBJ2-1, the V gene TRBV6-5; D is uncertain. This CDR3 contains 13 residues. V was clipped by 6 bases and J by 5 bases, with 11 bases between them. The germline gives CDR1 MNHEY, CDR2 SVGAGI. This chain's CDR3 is CASSPGLHNEQFF. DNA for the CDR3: TGTGCCAGCAGCCCTGGGCTCCACAATGAGCAGTTCTTC.

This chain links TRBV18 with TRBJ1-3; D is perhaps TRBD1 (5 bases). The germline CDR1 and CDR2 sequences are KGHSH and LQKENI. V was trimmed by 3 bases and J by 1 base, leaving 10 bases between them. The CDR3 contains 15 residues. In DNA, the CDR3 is TGTGCCAGCTCACCTCAACAGGCTTCTGGAAACACCATATATTTT. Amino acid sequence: CASSPQQASGNTIYF.

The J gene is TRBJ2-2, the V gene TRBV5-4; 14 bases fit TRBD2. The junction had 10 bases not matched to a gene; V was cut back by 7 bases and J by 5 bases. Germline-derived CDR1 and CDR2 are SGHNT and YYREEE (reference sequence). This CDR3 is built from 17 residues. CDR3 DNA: TGTGCCAGCGGAAGAGGACTAGCGGGAGGATCGACCGGGGAGCTGTTTTTT. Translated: CASGRGLAGGSTGELFF.

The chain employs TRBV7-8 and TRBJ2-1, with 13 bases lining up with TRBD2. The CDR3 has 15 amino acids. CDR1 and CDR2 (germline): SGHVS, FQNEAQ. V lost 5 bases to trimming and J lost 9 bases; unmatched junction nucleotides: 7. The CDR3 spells CASSLGTSGIGEQFF. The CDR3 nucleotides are TGTGCCAGCAGCCTCGGGACTAGCGGGATTGGTGAGCAGTTCTTC.

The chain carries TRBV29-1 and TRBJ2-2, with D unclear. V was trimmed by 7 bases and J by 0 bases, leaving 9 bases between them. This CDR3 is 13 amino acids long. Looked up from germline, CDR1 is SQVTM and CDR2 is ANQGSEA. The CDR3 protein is CSDVRANTGELFF. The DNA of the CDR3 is TGCAGCGATGTCCGGGCGAACACCGGGGAGCTGTTTTTT.

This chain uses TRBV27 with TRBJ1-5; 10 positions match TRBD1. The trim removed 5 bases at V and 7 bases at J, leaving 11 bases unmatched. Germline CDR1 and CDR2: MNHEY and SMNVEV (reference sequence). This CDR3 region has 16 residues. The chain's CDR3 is CASSRTTGGPIQPQHF. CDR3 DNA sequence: TGTGCCAGCAGTCGAACGACAGGGGGCCCGATCCAGCCCCAGCATTTT.

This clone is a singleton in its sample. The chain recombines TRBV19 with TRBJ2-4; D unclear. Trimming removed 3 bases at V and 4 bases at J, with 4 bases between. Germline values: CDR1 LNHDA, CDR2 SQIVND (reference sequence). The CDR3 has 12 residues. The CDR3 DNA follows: TGTGCCAGTAGTATTGAGAAAAACATTCAGTACTTC. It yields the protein CASSIEKNIQYF.

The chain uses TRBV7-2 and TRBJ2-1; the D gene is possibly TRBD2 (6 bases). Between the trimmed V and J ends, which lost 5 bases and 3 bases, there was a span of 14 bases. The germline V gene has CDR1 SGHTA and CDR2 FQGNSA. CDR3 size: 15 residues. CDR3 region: CASSPLVGGYNEQFF. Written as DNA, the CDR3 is TGTGCCAGCAGCCCACTAGTGGGGGGCTACAATGAGCAGTTCTTC.

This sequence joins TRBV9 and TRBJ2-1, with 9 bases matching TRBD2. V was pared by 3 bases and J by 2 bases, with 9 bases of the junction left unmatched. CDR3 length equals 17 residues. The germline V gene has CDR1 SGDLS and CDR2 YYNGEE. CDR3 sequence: CASSENSGRGTYNEQFF. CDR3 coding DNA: TGTGCCAGCAGCGAAAATAGCGGGAGAGGAACCTACAATGAGCAGTTCTTC. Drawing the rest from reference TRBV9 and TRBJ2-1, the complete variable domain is DSGVTQTPKHLITATGQRVTLRCSPRSGDLSVYWYQQSLDQGLQFLIQYYNGEERAKGNILERFSAQQFPDLHSELNLSSLELGDSALYFCASSENSGRGTYNEQFFGPGTRLTVL.

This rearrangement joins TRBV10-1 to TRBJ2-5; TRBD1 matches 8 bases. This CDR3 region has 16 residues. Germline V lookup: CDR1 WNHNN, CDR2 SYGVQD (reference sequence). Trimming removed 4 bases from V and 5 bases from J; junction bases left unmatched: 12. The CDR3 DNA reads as TGCGCCAGCAGTGGGACAGGGCTTCAGCGTTCGGAGACCCAGTACTTC. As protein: CASSGTGLQRSETQYF.

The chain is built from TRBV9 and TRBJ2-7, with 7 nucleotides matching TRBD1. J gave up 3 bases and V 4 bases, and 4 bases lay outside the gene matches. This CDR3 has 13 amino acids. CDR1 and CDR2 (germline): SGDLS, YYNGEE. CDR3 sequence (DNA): TGTGCCAGCAGCCCCCGGGACAGCTACGAGCAGTACTTC. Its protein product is CASSPRDSYEQYF.

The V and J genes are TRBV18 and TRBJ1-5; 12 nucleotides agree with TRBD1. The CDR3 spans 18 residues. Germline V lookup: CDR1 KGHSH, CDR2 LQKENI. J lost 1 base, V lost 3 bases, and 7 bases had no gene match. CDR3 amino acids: CASSPTGTGGWSNQPQHF. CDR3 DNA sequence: TGTGCCAGCTCACCTACCGGGACAGGGGGCTGGAGCAATCAGCCCCAGCATTTT.

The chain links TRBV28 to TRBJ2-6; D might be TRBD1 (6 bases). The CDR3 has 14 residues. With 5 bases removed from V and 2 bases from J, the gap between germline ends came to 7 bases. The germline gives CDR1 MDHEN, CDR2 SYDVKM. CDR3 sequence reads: CASSTGPGANVLTF. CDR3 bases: TGTGCCAGCAGTACAGGGCCTGGGGCCAACGTCCTGACTTTC.

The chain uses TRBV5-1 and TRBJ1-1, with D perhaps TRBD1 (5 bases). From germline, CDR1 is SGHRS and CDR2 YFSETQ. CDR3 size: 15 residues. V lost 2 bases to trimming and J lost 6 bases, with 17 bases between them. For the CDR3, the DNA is TGCGCCAGCAGCTTCTTCCAGGGTAGTATAGCTGAAGCTTTCTTT. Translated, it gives CASSFFQGSIAEAFF.

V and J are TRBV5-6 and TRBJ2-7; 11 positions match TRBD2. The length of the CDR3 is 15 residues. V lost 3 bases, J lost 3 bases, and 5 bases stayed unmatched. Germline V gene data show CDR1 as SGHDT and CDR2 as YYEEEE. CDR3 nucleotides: TGTGCCAGCAGCTCGTTAGCGGGAGGGTACTACGAGCAGTACTTC. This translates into CASSSLAGGYYEQYF.

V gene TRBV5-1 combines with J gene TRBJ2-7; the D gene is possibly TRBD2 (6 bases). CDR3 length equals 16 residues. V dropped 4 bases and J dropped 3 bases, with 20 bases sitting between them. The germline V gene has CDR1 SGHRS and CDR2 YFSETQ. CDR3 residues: CASSLESGSGLYEQYF. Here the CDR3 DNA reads TGCGCCAGCAGCCTGGAAAGCGGGTCTGGGCTCTACGAGCAGTACTTC. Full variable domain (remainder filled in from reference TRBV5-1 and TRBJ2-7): KAGVTQTPRYLIKTRGQQVTLSCSPISGHRSVSWYQQTPGQGLQFLFEYFSETQRNKGNFPGRFSGRQFSNSRSEMNVSTLELGDSALYLCASSLESGSGLYEQYFGPGTRLTVT.

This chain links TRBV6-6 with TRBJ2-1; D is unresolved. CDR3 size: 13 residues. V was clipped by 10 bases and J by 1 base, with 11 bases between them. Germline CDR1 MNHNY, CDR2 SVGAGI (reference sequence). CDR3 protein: CATAAGSYNEQFF. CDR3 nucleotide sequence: TGTGCCACCGCCGCCGGGTCCTACAATGAGCAGTTCTTC.

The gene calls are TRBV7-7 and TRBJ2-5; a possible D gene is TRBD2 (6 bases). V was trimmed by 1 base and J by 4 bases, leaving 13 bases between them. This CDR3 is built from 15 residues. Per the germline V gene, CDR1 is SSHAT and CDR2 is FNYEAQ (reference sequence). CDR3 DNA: TGTGCCAGCAGCTTAGATGCTTTCGGGGGAGAGACCCAGTACTTC. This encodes CASSLDAFGGETQYF.

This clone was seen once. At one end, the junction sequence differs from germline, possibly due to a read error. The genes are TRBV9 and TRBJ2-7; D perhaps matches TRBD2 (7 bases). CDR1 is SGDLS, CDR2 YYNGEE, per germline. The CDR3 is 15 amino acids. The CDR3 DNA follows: TGTGCCAGCAGAGTAGTACATGGGGGGGGCAACGAGCAGTACTTC. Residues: CASRVVHGGGNEQYF.

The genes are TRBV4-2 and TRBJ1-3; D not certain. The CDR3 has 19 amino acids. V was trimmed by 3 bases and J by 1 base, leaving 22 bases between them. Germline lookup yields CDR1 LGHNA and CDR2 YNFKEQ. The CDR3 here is CASSQFQLKGSLSGNTIYF. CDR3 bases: TGTGCCAGCAGCCAGTTTCAGTTGAAAGGGAGTTTGTCTGGAAACACCATATATTTT.